This T cell receptor beta chain was found in a study of Graves' ophthalmopathy and Graves' hyperthyroidism. Amplified TCR beta CDR3 regions were obtained using RNA transcripts as template. First-round RT-PCR with HTBI primers preceded a second-round multiplex PCR. TCRdb re-called the multiplex PCR reads with MiXCR, one entry per CDR3 protein. The sample lists roughly 480,000 distinct CDR3 sequences; approximately 15% were seen once. Ten or more counts support this clonotype. Among the exclusions were patients with other autoimmune diseases, uncontrolled infections, pregnancy or lactation. Germline V CDR1 and CDR2: SNHLY, FYNNEI. This CDR3 contains 14 residues. V was cut by 3 bases and J by 3 bases, with 12 bases left in between.

V gene TRBV2 combines with J gene TRBJ2-7; perhaps TRBD2 as D (6 bases). This sequence originates from a woman aged 25 to 45 with Graves' ophthalmopathy. The sample was blood. The CDR3 here is CASSEDSGDYEQYF. CDR3 coding DNA: TGTGCCAGCAGTGAGGACTCGGGAGACTACGAGCAGTACTTC.